The 30 T cell receptor beta chains presented below share a single source sample, sequenced in a study of blood T cell repertoires in COVID-19. Profiled with immunoSEQ multiplex PCR; TCRdb holds only in-frame clones, not every one. This sample has roughly 280,000 clones; 75% to 90% occur once, and the top ten carry roughly 2.1%. The material sequenced was peripheral blood. All receptors derive from a man aged 50 to 59 with acute or convalescent COVID-19.

The rearrangement joins TRBV6-5 to TRBJ2-2, with D perhaps matching TRBD2 (6 bases). This CDR3 region has 15 residues. V gave up 5 bases and J gave up 3 bases, with 13 bases separating them. Looked up from germline, CDR1 is MNHEY and CDR2 is SVGAGI. In nucleotides, the CDR3 is TGTGCCAGCAGTCGAGAGCGGAGGGACACCGGGGAGCTGTTTTTT. It is translated as CASSRERRDTGELFF.

This clone was seen a single time. Written as DNA, the CDR3 is TGTGCCAGCAGCGGTGGGACAAGCACAGATACGCAGTATTTT. Translation gives CASSGGTSTDTQYF. The chain uses TRBV3-1 (or the pseudogene TRBV3-2) and TRBJ2-3, with D possibly TRBD1 on 6 matching bases. V dropped 5 bases and J dropped 0 bases, with 9 bases sitting between them. Germline CDR1 LGHDT, CDR2 YNNKEL (reference sequence). CDR3 length: 14 amino acids.

The rearrangement joins TRBV7-6 to TRBJ2-1, with 12 bases fitting TRBD2. The CDR3 is made up of 16 amino acids. Germline V gives CDR1 SGHVS, CDR2 FNYEAQ. After removal of 3 bases from V and 8 bases from J, the junction contained 8 bases not matched to a gene. The CDR3: CASSFSASGGAYEQFF. DNA for the CDR3: TGTGCCAGCAGCTTCTCGGCTAGCGGGGGGGCTTATGAGCAGTTCTTC.

CDR3 sequence reads: CASSARGGTPSSYEQYF. For the CDR3, the DNA is TGTGCCAGCAGCGCGAGGGGGGGGACACCAAGCTCCTACGAGCAGTACTTC. This chain uses TRBV11-2 with TRBJ2-7, with D maybe TRBD2 (7 bases). This CDR3 is built from 17 residues. Germline lookup yields CDR1 SGHAT and CDR2 FQNNGV. The V end lost 5 bases, the J end lost 0 bases, and 20 bases lay between the germline ends.

The chain recombines TRBV9 with TRBJ1-4; D might be TRBD1 (5 bases). This CDR3 comprises 15 residues. CDR1 SGDLS and CDR2 YYNGEE come from the germline V gene. Deletions cut 4 bases from V and 4 bases from J, with 14 bases between. The CDR3 here is CASSPFGGGNEKLFF. As DNA, the CDR3 is TGTGCCAGCAGCCCTTTCGGGGGAGGTAATGAAAAACTGTTTTTT.

V and J are TRBV7-2 and TRBJ2-2; D is uncertain. Trimming stripped 3 bases from V and 4 bases from J, with 6 bases between. CDR1 SGHTA and CDR2 FQGNSA come from the germline V gene. The CDR3 is made up of 13 amino acids. The CDR3 is CASSFGPTGELFF. The CDR3 nucleotides read TGTGCCAGCAGCTTTGGCCCCACCGGGGAGCTGTTTTTT.

The CDR3 loop is CASTADISSYGYTF. The CDR3 region has the DNA TGTGCCAGCACCGCGGACATCTCCTCCTATGGCTACACCTTC. V is TRBV5-6 and J is TRBJ1-2; D might be TRBD1 (5 bases). Trimming took off 6 bases at V and 4 bases at J, with 16 bases between the two ends. The germline V gene encodes CDR1 SGHDT and CDR2 YYEEEE. The CDR3 contains 14 residues.

CDR3 DNA: TGTGCCAGCAGATCCCTCGCTCAGGACAACTCCTATGGCTACACCTTC. It codes for CASRSLAQDNSYGYTF. This chain connects TRBV9 to TRBJ1-2; tentative D call: TRBD1 (5 bases). The V end lost 5 bases, the J end lost 4 bases, and 21 bases lay between the germline ends. This CDR3 is built from 16 residues. From germline, CDR1 is SGDLS and CDR2 YYNGEE.

This clone occurred once. The chain joins TRBV7-9 to TRBJ2-5, with TRBD1 matching over 7 bases. The CDR3 consists of 14 residues. Germline trimming cut 10 bases from V and 4 bases from J; bases unmatched to any gene: 12. Germline V gene lookup returns CDR1 SEHNR and CDR2 FQNEAQ (reference sequence). CDR3 protein: CATQTGNNGETQYF. DNA of the CDR3: TGTGCCACCCAGACAGGGAATAATGGAGAGACCCAGTACTTC.

The chain joins TRBV15 to TRBJ1-1; no firm D call. Looked up from germline, CDR1 is LNHNV and CDR2 is YYDKDF (reference sequence). The CDR3 length is 15 residues. Trimming cost V 0 bases and J 4 bases, with 12 bases left between them. The CDR3 nucleotides are TGTGCCACCAGCAGAGATATGGAGTCGAGCACTGAAGCTTTCTTT. Translating it yields CATSRDMESSTEAFF.

The rearrangement links TRBV18 to TRBJ1-6; D is possibly TRBD1 (5 bases). V was pared by 8 bases and J by 6 bases, with 14 bases between. CDR1 and CDR2 (germline): KGHSH, LQKENI. The length of the CDR3 is 14 residues. Here the CDR3 DNA reads TGTGCCAGCGGGAGCGTCGGGGGTAATTCACCCCTCCACTTT. As protein: CASGSVGGNSPLHF. Full variable domain (remainder filled in from reference TRBV18 and TRBJ1-6): NAGVMQNPRHLVRRRGQEARLRCSPMKGHSHVYWYRQLPEEGLKFMVYLQKENIIDESGMPKERFSAEFPKEGPSILRIQQVVRGDSAAYFCASGSVGGNSPLHFGNGTRLTVT.

This sequence joins TRBV5-4 and TRBJ1-1, with TRBD1 identical over 9 bases. Per the germline V gene, CDR1 is SGHNT and CDR2 is YYREEE (reference sequence). Trimming removed 2 bases from V and 3 bases from J; junction bases left unmatched: 5. The CDR3 is 15 amino acids. CDR3 in DNA: TGTGCCAGCAGCTTCCCTGACAGGGGGGACACTGAAGCTTTCTTT. Protein sequence: CASSFPDRGDTEAFF.

The chain is built from TRBV5-4 and TRBJ2-1; D possibly corresponds to TRBD2 (6 bases). This CDR3 is 15 amino acids long. V lost 0 bases and J 6 bases, leaving 13 bases between the germline ends. Germline V gene lookup returns CDR1 SGHNT and CDR2 YYREEE (reference sequence). The DNA of the CDR3 is TGTGCCAGCAGCTTGGCCTCCCTAGCGTCCAATGAGCAGTTCTTC. This translates into CASSLASLASNEQFF. Together with reference TRBV5-4 and TRBJ2-1, the CDR3 gives the full variable domain: ETGVTQSPTHLIKTRGQQVTLRCSSQSGHNTVSWYQQALGQGPQFIFQYYREEENGRGNFPPRFSGLQFPNYSSELNVNALELDDSALYLCASSLASLASNEQFFGPGTRLTVL.

The DNA of the CDR3 is TGCGCCAGCAGCTTGAGGACAGGAAATGATCAGCCCCAGCATTTT. Its protein is CASSLRTGNDQPQHF. The chain employs TRBV5-1 and TRBJ1-5, with 7 bases fitting TRBD1. Germline loops: CDR1 SGHRS, CDR2 YFSETQ. After removal of 1 base from V and 5 bases from J, the junction contained 6 bases not matched to a gene. The CDR3 length is 15 residues.

The rearrangement joins TRBV7-3 to TRBJ2-5, with D possibly matching TRBD2 (6 bases). This CDR3 has 13 amino acids. V was trimmed by 5 bases and J by 1 base, leaving 8 bases between them. Germline CDR1 reads SGHTA; CDR2 reads FQGTGA. The CDR3 protein is CASSRGSQETQYF. The CDR3 DNA is TGTGCCAGCAGCCGGGGGAGCCAAGAGACCCAGTACTTC.

This clone was counted once. This chain joins TRBV7-9 and TRBJ1-5; a possible D gene is TRBD1 (5 bases). Germline CDR1 SEHNR, CDR2 FQNEAQ (reference sequence). The CDR3 loop spans 16 amino acids. V lost 1 base, J lost 3 bases, and 13 bases lay in between. In DNA form, the CDR3 reads TGTGCCAGCAGCTTAGGCGCAGGGTCCCTCAATCAGCCCCAGCATTTT. Amino acids: CASSLGAGSLNQPQHF.

The chain recombines TRBV4-1 with TRBJ2-7; TRBD2 matches 8 bases. The germline gives CDR1 MGHRA, CDR2 YSYEKL. The V segment lost 0 bases and the J segment 4 bases; nucleotides outside the gene matches: 5. CDR3 length: 15 residues. The CDR3 DNA reads as TGCGCCAGCAGCCAAGATCGGGGGGGACGGTACGAGCAGTACTTC. Translated: CASSQDRGGRYEQYF.

This rearrangement joins TRBV7-2 to TRBJ2-2; TRBD1 agrees at 7 bases. CDR3 length equals 16 residues. Per germline, CDR1 SGHTA and CDR2 FQGNSA. The V and J ends lost 5 bases and 4 bases, in that order; junction bases with no gene match: 10. For the CDR3, the DNA is TGTGCCAGCAGCCCCCGACAGGGAAGTGGCACCGGGGAGCTGTTTTTT. Its protein product is CASSPRQGSGTGELFF.

This clone has only one observation. This rearrangement joins TRBV7-2 to TRBJ1-5; D is undetermined. The V end was cut by 5 bases, the J end by 3 bases, with 8 bases between. This CDR3 comprises 13 residues. Germline V CDR1 and CDR2: SGHTA, FQGNSA. The CDR3 nucleotides are TGTGCCAGCAGCCTGCGTATCAATCAGCCCCAGCATTTT. Its translation is CASSLRINQPQHF.

CDR3 DNA sequence: TGTGCCAGCAGCCAAGTTGGCAGGGACACCATATATTTT. Translating it yields CASSQVGRDTIYF. V gene TRBV3-1 (or the pseudogene TRBV3-2) combines with J gene TRBJ1-3; maybe TRBD1 (5 bases). This CDR3 has 13 residues. Trimming left V 1 base short and J 8 bases short, with 9 bases between. Germline V gene data show CDR1 as LGHDT and CDR2 as YNNKEL (reference sequence).

V and J are TRBV25-1 and TRBJ1-4, with 9 bases identical to TRBD1. V was clipped by 3 bases and J by 7 bases; unmatched bases: 6. Germline assignment: CDR1 MGHDK and CDR2 SYGVNS. There are 15 residues in the CDR3. The CDR3 sequence is CASSEDRGRAEKLFF. CDR3 DNA: TGTGCCAGCAGTGAGGACAGGGGACGAGCTGAAAAACTGTTTTTT. Full variable domain (rest looked up from reference TRBV25-1 and TRBJ1-4): EADIYQTPRYLVIGTGKKITLECSQTMGHDKMYWYQQDPGMELHLIHYSYGVNSTEKGDLSSESTVSRIRTEHFPLTLESARPSHTSQYLCASSEDRGRAEKLFFGSGTQLSVL.

The rearrangement joins TRBV6-5 to TRBJ2-7, with TRBD1 matching 7 bases. Trimming took 1 base from V and 6 from J; bases not matched to a gene: 3. This CDR3 contains 13 residues. Looked up from germline, CDR1 is MNHEY and CDR2 is SVGAGI. The CDR3 coding sequence is TGTGCCAGCAGTTACTACAGGGGCGGCGAGCAGTACTTC. As protein: CASSYYRGGEQYF.

The CDR3 DNA sequence: TGTGCCAGCAGCGTAGGTGGGGGCGCGACTGAAGCTTTCTTT. It encodes CASSVGGGATEAFF. V and J are TRBV9 and TRBJ1-1; D perhaps matches TRBD1 (6 bases). V was cut by 0 bases and J by 5 bases, with 11 bases left in between. Germline V gene lookup returns CDR1 SGDLS and CDR2 YYNGEE. There are 14 residues in the CDR3.

The chain recombines TRBV2 with TRBJ1-2; 7 bases line up with TRBD1. The germline V gene has CDR1 SNHLY and CDR2 FYNNEI. CDR3 length equals 17 residues. J was trimmed by 0 bases and V by 4 bases; bases with no gene match: 11. CDR3 protein: CASSVRQGKVANYGYTF. The CDR3 coding sequence is TGTGCCAGCAGTGTTCGACAGGGAAAGGTAGCTAACTATGGCTACACCTTC.

This chain connects TRBV7-9 to TRBJ2-7, with a weak D call TRBD1 (5 bases). V was clipped by 2 bases and J by 6 bases, with 17 bases between them. The CDR3 is 15 amino acids. Germline CDR1 is SEHNR and CDR2 is FQNEAQ (reference sequence). DNA of the CDR3: TGTGCCAGCAGCTTAAGGGGCGCAGAACTCTCCGAGCAGTACTTC. Its protein product is CASSLRGAELSEQYF.

This chain connects TRBV2 to TRBJ2-3, with D possibly TRBD1 on 5 matching bases. V gave up 8 bases and J gave up 2 bases, with 23 bases separating them. In germline, CDR1 is SNHLY, CDR2 FYNNEI. This CDR3 is built from 17 residues. The CDR3 spells CASPGSDRPNPTDTQYF. CDR3 DNA sequence: TGTGCCAGCCCCGGGTCCGACAGACCTAACCCCACAGATACGCAGTATTTT.

V usage is TRBV5-1 and J usage is TRBJ1-2; the D gene is possibly TRBD1 (5 bases). This CDR3 contains 14 residues. Germline assignment: CDR1 SGHRS and CDR2 YFSETQ. Trimming stripped 2 bases from V and 4 bases from J, with 12 bases between. The CDR3 region is CASSLNHRTYGYTF. As DNA, the CDR3 is TGCGCCAGCAGCTTAAATCACAGGACCTATGGCTACACCTTC.

For this clone: The sample holds other DNA sequences that translate to the same CDR3. The chain couples TRBV7-9 to TRBJ2-1; D is ambiguous. V was trimmed by 4 bases and J by 6 bases, leaving 4 bases between them. CDR1 is SEHNR and CDR2 is FQNEAQ in the germline V gene (reference sequence). The CDR3 covers 11 residues. CDR3 sequence (DNA): TGTGCCAGCAGCTCCGGCAATGAGCAGTTCTTC. It is translated as CASSSGNEQFF. The full variable domain, in which reference TRBV7-9 and TRBJ2-1 provide the parts outside the CDR3, is DTGVSQNPRHKITKRGQNVTFRCDPISEHNRLYWYRQTLGQGPEFLTYFQNEAQLEKSRLLSDRFSAERPKGSFSTLEIQRTEQGDSAMYLCASSSGNEQFFGPGTRLTVL.

The V and J genes are TRBV7-2 and TRBJ2-7; a weak D match, TRBD2 (6 bases). The CDR3 totals 14 residues. Germline lookup yields CDR1 SGHTA and CDR2 FQGNSA. V was trimmed by 5 bases and J by 5 bases, leaving 16 bases between them. The CDR3: CASSTGTRGNEQYF. The CDR3 bases are TGTGCCAGCAGCACCGGGACTCGGGGCAACGAGCAGTACTTC.

The chain couples TRBV7-9 to TRBJ1-1; 8 nucleotides match TRBD1. V shed 5 bases and J 7 bases; nucleotides not matched to a gene: 6. The length of the CDR3 is 13 residues. Germline loops: CDR1 SEHNR, CDR2 FQNEAQ (reference sequence). The CDR3 DNA follows: TGTGCCAGCAGCCCCCTGGGACAGGTTGAAGCTTTCTTT. This translates into CASSPLGQVEAFF.